This TCR beta chain appears in the sequencing data of a study of T-cell reconstitution after alpha-beta-depleted transplantation in children. Comment on this clonotype: Its antigen is unknown.

The library targeted TCRbeta and was prepared with unique molecular identifiers. TCRdb reprocessed the PCR reads with MiXCR, giving one entry per CDR3 protein. The top ten hold under 35% of the sample, which has 440,000 or so distinct CDR3 sequences, approximately 42% seen once. The study's findings and limits: Day-60 TCRbeta diversity that was high in some patients was derived from surviving recipient T cells and thymic progenitors. About two months after transplant, alpha-beta T cells reportedly came from several hundred expanded graft clones. Newly produced T cells mostly provided counts and TCRbeta diversity after one year, as hyperexpanded clones declined.

The sequence was obtained from a girl aged 2 to 10 with aplastic anemia, due to receive a stem cell transplant. Sequenced material: PBMCs, taken before TCRalphabeta/CD19-depleted stem cell transplant.

The CDR3 here is CASSPPGGAGGSDTQYF. CDR3 in DNA: TGCGCCAGCAGCCCGCCGGGCGGAGCGGGGGGGTCAGATACGCAGTATTTT. The chain has TRBV4-1 and TRBJ2-3; 10 nucleotides align to TRBD2. V shed 4 bases, J shed 4 bases, and the junction held 11 bases outside the gene matches. This CDR3 region has 17 residues. Germline assignment: CDR1 MGHRA and CDR2 YSYEKL.